Each of the 23 T cell receptor beta chains below was sequenced from the same sample in a study of breast tumors, draining lymph nodes, adjacent tissues. MiXCR, applied by TCRdb to the multiplex PCR reads, yields one record per CDR3 protein. The table shows approximately 200,000 distinct CDR3 sequences, with roughly 31% occurring only once. Samples came from axillary lymph nodes draining the breast cancer. The sequencing input was axillary lymph node tissue. The receptors were sampled from a female donor with breast cancer. Some clones in this sample may be carry-over from other donors' samples.

In its sample, this clonotype was seen many times. The chain is built from TRBV7-8 and TRBJ2-1; D uncertain. CDR1 is SGHVS and CDR2 is FQNEAQ in the germline V gene. V was cut by 5 bases and J by 7 bases, with 21 bases left in between. The CDR3 totals 16 residues. The CDR3 here is CASSLWTQRSTNEQFF. In nucleotides, the CDR3 is TGTGCCAGCAGCCTCTGGACCCAACGATCGACGAATGAGCAGTTCTTC.

The chain uses TRBV20-1 and TRBJ2-1; D not certain. Deletions cut 3 bases from V and 6 bases from J, with 12 bases between. Germline CDR1 reads DFQATT; CDR2 reads SNEGSKA (reference sequence). The length of the CDR3 is 13 residues. The CDR3 loop reads CSARSSGGNEQFF. For the CDR3, the DNA is TGCAGTGCTAGGTCCTCGGGCGGCAATGAGCAGTTCTTC.

The chain combines TRBV30 with TRBJ2-5; 12 positions agree with TRBD2. There are 18 residues in the CDR3. V trimming: 2 bases; J trimming: 2 bases; junction bases outside the gene matches: 12. The V gene's germline CDR1 is GTSNPN and CDR2 SVGIG (reference sequence). The CDR3 region is CAWSLAASGGGHQETQYF. The CDR3 DNA is TGTGCCTGGAGTCTCGCCGCTAGCGGGGGGGGCCATCAAGAGACCCAGTACTTC.

At least ten counts were recorded for this clonotype. The chain couples TRBV7-3 to TRBJ2-1; D not certain. V lost 5 bases and J lost 6, with 8 bases in between. This CDR3 region has 12 residues. CDR1 is SGHTA, CDR2 FQGTGA, per germline. The CDR3 sequence: CASSRDSNEQFF. CDR3 sequence (DNA): TGTGCCAGCAGCCGAGATTCCAATGAGCAGTTCTTC.

The sample holds a few counts of this clonotype. This may be a read error: a much more frequent sequence differs by one nucleotide. The genes are TRBV5-8 and TRBJ1-2, with D unresolved. The germline V gene has CDR1 SGHTS and CDR2 YDEGEE. The CDR3 totals 14 residues. The CDR3 DNA reads TGTGCCAGCAGCTTGGGAAGGGCGAGGGATGGCTACGCCTTC. Translation gives CASSLGRARDGYAF.

The chain couples TRBV24-1 to TRBJ2-5, with 7 bases lining up with TRBD1. V lost 7 bases, J lost 1 base, and 17 bases stayed unmatched. The CDR3 totals 18 residues. Germline CDR1 is KGHDR and CDR2 is SFDVKD. CDR3 sequence reads: CATRRRDSTSLGQETQYF. CDR3 DNA sequence: TGTGCCACCAGACGCCGGGACAGCACATCTTTAGGCCAAGAGACCCAGTACTTC.

This clonotype has only a few counts. The chain joins TRBV18 to TRBJ1-2; 7 positions match TRBD1. The CDR3 totals 15 residues. The germline gives CDR1 KGHSH, CDR2 LQKENI. V gave up 3 bases and J gave up 4 bases; unmatched junction bases: 8. The CDR3 loop is CASSPGQKNSYGYTF. In nucleotides, the CDR3 is TGTGCCAGCTCACCGGGACAGAAAAACTCCTATGGCTACACCTTC.

This clonotype occurred many times. V is TRBV7-9 and J is TRBJ1-2, with no clear D. Per germline, CDR1 SEHNR and CDR2 FQNEAQ (reference sequence). The V and J ends lost 3 bases and 5 bases respectively, with 10 bases between them. The CDR3 extends over 13 amino acids. Here the CDR3 DNA reads TGTGCCAGCAGCTTGTTGTATGGTTATGGCTACACCTTC. It translates to CASSLLYGYGYTF.

This clonotype was observed at least ten times. The chain is built from TRBV20-1 and TRBJ1-6; the D gene is possibly TRBD1 (5 bases). V was cut by 4 bases and J by 0 bases, with 13 bases left in between. Germline CDR1 reads DFQATT; CDR2 reads SNEGSKA (reference sequence). The CDR3 extends over 16 amino acids. DNA for the CDR3: TGCAGTGCTACAGGGACTGGCAGCTCCTATAATTCACCCCTCCACTTT. Protein: CSATGTGSSYNSPLHF.

Details on this clonotype: Since the CDR3 does not end with the conserved phenylalanine or tryptophan, this likely comes from a read error. V and J are TRBV10-1 and TRBJ2-5; D is possibly TRBD2 (6 bases). The CDR3 is made up of 14 amino acids. Germline CDR1 WNHNN, CDR2 SYGVQD (reference sequence). Trimming took off 0 bases at V and 1 base at J, with 6 bases between the two ends. The CDR3 loop reads CASSESGSQETQYS. The CDR3 nucleotides read TGCGCCAGCAGTGAGTCCGGGAGCCAAGAGACCCAGTACTCC.

This clonotype was seen many times. V and J are TRBV4-1 and TRBJ2-7; no reliable D call. Germline-derived CDR1 and CDR2 are MGHRA and YSYEKL. This CDR3 is 16 amino acids long. Trimming left V 0 bases short and J 1 base short, with 13 bases between. The CDR3 spells CASSQDLARSSYEQYF. CDR3 bases: TGCGCCAGCAGCCAAGATCTGGCTAGATCGTCCTACGAGCAGTACTTC.

This clonotype has at least ten counts. For the CDR3, the DNA is TGTGCCATCCGGATTTCCCTGGGTGAAAAACTGTTTTTT. Protein product: CAIRISLGEKLFF. The rearrangement links TRBV10-3 to TRBJ1-4, with D unclear. The CDR3 sequence is 13 residues long. The germline gives CDR1 ENHRY, CDR2 SYGVKD. V was shortened by 8 bases and J by 7 bases, with 14 bases between the two germline ends.

The chain recombines TRBV24-1 with TRBJ1-5; D gene unclear. This CDR3 is built from 13 residues. Germline V gene data show CDR1 as KGHDR and CDR2 as SFDVKD. The germline V and J ends were trimmed by 10 bases and 0 bases, with 9 bases remaining between them. CDR3 DNA: TGTGCCACAAGCTTGAATAGCAATCAGCCCCAGCATTTT. Translating it yields CATSLNSNQPQHF.

This chain connects TRBV2 to TRBJ1-1, with TRBD1 matching 7 bases. The CDR3 spans 15 residues. CDR1 and CDR2 (germline): SNHLY, FYNNEI. Losses at the gene ends were 6 bases for V and 7 bases for J; bases not matched to a gene: 14. The DNA for the CDR3 is TGTGCCAGCAGAGGGACAGAAAACCTACTTAATGAAGCTTTCTTT. Translating it yields CASRGTENLLNEAFF.

At least ten counts were recorded for this clonotype. This rearrangement joins TRBV12-3 or TRBV12-4 to TRBJ1-2; the D is unclear. The CDR3 length is 15 residues. V was clipped by 6 bases and J by 2 bases, with 16 bases between them. The CDR3 reads CASSSPALGNYGYTF. The CDR3 region has the DNA TGTGCCAGCAGCTCCCCCGCGCTGGGGAACTATGGCTACACCTTC.

This clonotype has at least ten counts. This chain uses TRBV20-1 with TRBJ1-5; 8 nucleotides agree with TRBD1. The germline CDR1 and CDR2 sequences are DFQATT and SNEGSKA (reference sequence). Trimming removed 6 bases from V and 7 bases from J; junction bases left unmatched: 5. The CDR3 is 12 residues long. The CDR3 is CSAVDRVQPQHF. For the CDR3, the DNA is TGCAGTGCCGTGGACAGGGTGCAGCCCCAGCATTTT.

This clonotype was seen a single time. In this CDR3 the conserved last residue, phenylalanine or tryptophan, is missing, so a read error is likely. The V call is TRBV28, the J call TRBJ1-2; tentative D call: TRBD1 (5 bases). The CDR3 loop spans 13 amino acids. V was trimmed by 8 bases and J by 5 bases, leaving 15 bases between them. The germline CDR1 and CDR2 sequences are MDHEN and SYDVKM. The CDR3 DNA is TGTGCCAGCTGCCCCAGGGTAAAGTATGGCTACACCCTC. It specifies CASCPRVKYGYTL.

This clonotype has a handful of counts. V is TRBV7-9 and J is TRBJ1-1; TRBD1 aligns across 7 bases. Germline V lookup: CDR1 SEHNR, CDR2 FQNEAQ (reference sequence). V was clipped by 5 bases and J by 10 bases; unmatched bases: 10. The CDR3 extends over 13 amino acids. This CDR3 is CASSPEGAKGAFF. The DNA for the CDR3 is TGTGCCAGCAGCCCGGAGGGGGCGAAGGGAGCTTTCTTT.

This chain joins TRBV5-1 and TRBJ1-1; D is unclear. With 0 bases removed from V and 7 bases from J, the gap between germline ends came to 16 bases. Looked up from germline, CDR1 is SGHRS and CDR2 is YFSETQ. CDR3 size: 15 residues. CDR3 sequence (DNA): TGCGCCAGCAGCTTGGAAGGGTTGGCAGCTTTTGAAGCTTTCTTT. This codes for CASSLEGLAAFEAFF.

This chain uses TRBV7-3 with TRBJ2-2; 7 bases align to TRBD2. Trimming at V came to 7 bases and at J to 8 bases, leaving 16 bases not matched to a gene. There are 16 residues in the CDR3. Germline V gives CDR1 SGHTA, CDR2 FQGTGA. Written as DNA, the CDR3 is TGTGCCAGCACACTTAGAAATAGGGGAGGGCCTGGGGAGCTGTTTTTT. As protein: CASTLRNRGGPGELFF. The full variable domain, in which reference TRBV7-3 and TRBJ2-2 provide the parts outside the CDR3, is GAGVSQTPSNKVTEKGKYVELRCDPISGHTALYWYRQSLGQGPEFLIYFQGTGAADDSGLPNDRFFAVRPEGSVSTLKIQRTERGDSAVYLCASTLRNRGGPGELFFGEGSRLTVL.

The chain couples TRBV6-6 to TRBJ2-2; a possible D gene is TRBD2 (7 bases). V lost 5 bases and J 4 bases, leaving 14 bases between the germline ends. The V gene's germline CDR1 is MNHNY and CDR2 SVGAGI (reference sequence). The CDR3 length is 15 residues. CDR3 loop: CASSHEGEGTGELFF. DNA for the CDR3: TGTGCCAGCAGTCACGAGGGGGAGGGCACCGGGGAGCTGTTTTTT.

The rearrangement uses TRBV28 and TRBJ1-5; D perhaps matches TRBD1 (5 bases). The CDR3 is 15 amino acids. Trimming took 8 bases from V and 6 from J, leaving 20 bases between them. Germline V gives CDR1 MDHEN, CDR2 SYDVKM. CDR3 DNA: TGTGCCAGCTCCCCTGGGGACGGGAGCCGTCAGCCCCAGCATTTT. Protein product: CASSPGDGSRQPQHF.

There are many counts of this clonotype. The chain links TRBV3-1 to TRBJ2-5, with 11 bases aligning to TRBD2. The length of the CDR3 is 15 residues. Unmatched junction bases numbered 2, after V lost 1 base and J lost 4 bases. CDR1 is LGHDT and CDR2 is YNNKEL in the germline V gene (reference sequence). This CDR3 reads CASSQATSGAETQYF. CDR3 sequence (DNA): TGTGCCAGCAGCCAAGCGACTAGCGGGGCAGAGACCCAGTACTTC.